This T cell receptor (beta chain) stems from a study of T cells in localized non-small cell lung cancer. Study-wide results and limits: The appearance of a median 57 of the top 100 tumor clones was seen in adjacent lung. With higher T cell density in blood came longer overall survival.

Per the germline V gene, CDR1 is SGHTA and CDR2 is FQGNSA. V shed 3 bases and J 6 bases; nucleotides not matched to a gene: 4. The length of the CDR3 is 13 residues. The method was immunoSEQ multiplex PCR; TCRdb's version includes in-frame clones alone and lacks a portion of them. The profile shows about 59,000 clones, about 90% of them singletons. Note on this clone: Its antigen is undetermined.

The material was peripheral blood, obtained before any cancer treatment. The sequence was collected from a man aged 35-75 years with stage I squamous cell lung carcinoma. The chain recombines TRBV7-2 with TRBJ1-2; TRBD1 agrees at 7 bases. As DNA, the CDR3 is TGTGCCAGCAGCTTTCCACAGGGGAATGGCTACACCTTC. Protein product: CASSFPQGNGYTF.